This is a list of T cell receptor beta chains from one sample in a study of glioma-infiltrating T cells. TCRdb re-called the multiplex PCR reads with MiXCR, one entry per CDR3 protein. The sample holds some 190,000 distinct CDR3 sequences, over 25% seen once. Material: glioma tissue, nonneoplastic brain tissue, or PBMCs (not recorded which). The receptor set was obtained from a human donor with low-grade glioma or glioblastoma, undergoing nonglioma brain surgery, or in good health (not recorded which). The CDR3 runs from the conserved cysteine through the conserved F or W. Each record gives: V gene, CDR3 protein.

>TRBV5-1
CASSLAGGPGEQFF
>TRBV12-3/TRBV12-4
CASSLAGLLRRTDTQYF
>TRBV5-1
CASSLMWTGGGNSPLHF
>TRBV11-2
CASSSVYGLVTEAFF
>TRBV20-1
CSARAGGRYEQYF
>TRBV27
CASRGLAGSNEQFF
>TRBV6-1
CASSVGGYGYTF
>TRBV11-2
CASSDRLGGFYEQYF
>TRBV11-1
CASSLALLAGGGANVLTF
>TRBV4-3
CASSHARGANYEQYF
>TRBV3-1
CASSQDKNQPQHF
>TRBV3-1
CASSHLYSNQPQHF
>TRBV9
CASSVGAGVMETQYF
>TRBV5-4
CASSPLGYTDTQYF
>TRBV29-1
CSVEGVEKLFF
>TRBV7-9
CASSFSQDSPYEQYF
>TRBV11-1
CASSPQNGTGAEQYF
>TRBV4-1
CASSQKSLQGGRHSPLHF
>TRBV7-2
CASSFGGAGVGETQYF
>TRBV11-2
CASSLGTEIQYF
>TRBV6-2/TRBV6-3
CASSYSDSYEQYF
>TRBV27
CASSRQGGRYEQYF
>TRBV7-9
CASSLAEVADSPLHF
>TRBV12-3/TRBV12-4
CASSLLSGNSYEQYF
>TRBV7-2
CASSFGLAGAGGGELFF
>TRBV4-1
CASSHGTGGTSSYEQYF
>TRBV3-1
CASSQDSTGAGEQFF
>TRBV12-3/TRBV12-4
CASSPGQGTHQPQHF
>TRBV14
CASSQSGEQYF
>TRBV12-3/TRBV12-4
CASGLTGAKSPLHF
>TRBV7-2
CASILRPGLAGGSYEQYF